This entry lists 19 T cell receptor beta chains sequenced from one sample in a study of T cell responses to AZD1222 COVID-19 vaccine. Generated by immunoSEQ multiplex PCR, the TCRdb table keeps only in-frame clones and is missing some. The data hold some 200,000 clones, with approximately 91% observed a single time. The specimen comprised peripheral blood, sampled on day 0 of AZD1222 vaccination. These receptors came from an adult in good health.

The rearrangement uses TRBV5-1 and TRBJ2-5; the D gene could be TRBD1 or TRBD2 (6 bases each). CDR1 and CDR2 from the germline V gene are SGHRS and YFSETQ. The CDR3 sequence is 15 residues long. Trimming pared 6 bases from V and 5 bases from J, leaving 20 bases between. CDR3 DNA sequence: TGCGCCAGCACCTCAATAGGGGGGTCGGGTGAGACCCAGTACTTC. It translates to CASTSIGGSGETQYF.

The V call is TRBV28, the J call TRBJ1-2; TRBD1 matches 8 bases. The germline V gene encodes CDR1 MDHEN and CDR2 SYDVKM. V dropped 4 bases and J dropped 5; count of bases not matched to a gene: 6. The CDR3 contains 14 residues. The CDR3 loop reads CASSSTGGLYGYTF. The CDR3 DNA sequence: TGTGCCAGCAGTTCTACAGGGGGATTGTATGGCTACACCTTC.

This CDR3 is CASDAPGWSGNTIYF. The CDR3 nucleotides are TGTGCTAGTGACGCTCCCGGGTGGTCTGGAAACACCATATATTTT. This chain links TRBV12-5 with TRBJ1-3; D unclear. The CDR3 spans 15 residues. V was clipped by 7 bases and J by 1 base, with 14 bases between them. Germline V gives CDR1 LGHNT, CDR2 FRNRAP.

This chain uses TRBV5-6 with TRBJ2-7; 9 bases are shared with TRBD1. Losses at the gene ends were 4 bases for V and 4 bases for J; bases not matched to a gene: 9. Germline CDR1 SGHDT, CDR2 YYEEEE. The CDR3 totals 15 residues. This CDR3 reads CASSPGGQGFYEQYF. The CDR3 nucleotides are TGTGCCAGCAGCCCGGGGGGACAGGGTTTTTACGAGCAGTACTTC.

The chain couples TRBV3-1 (or the pseudogene TRBV3-2) to TRBJ2-3; TRBD2 matches 9 bases. The CDR3 runs 17 residues. Per the germline V gene, CDR1 is LGHDT and CDR2 is YNNKEL (reference sequence). V shed 2 bases, J shed 4 bases, and the junction held 10 bases outside the gene matches. CDR3 in DNA: TGTGCCAGCAGCCAACATATAGCGGGAGCGGCCGCAGATACGCAGTATTTT. It encodes CASSQHIAGAAADTQYF.

The chain combines TRBV14 with TRBJ2-7, with 10 bases that match TRBD1. The J segment lost 5 bases and the V segment lost 4 bases, leaving 8 bases of the junction unmatched. The germline CDR1 and CDR2 sequences are SGHDN and FVKESK. This CDR3 is built from 15 residues. CDR3 bases: TGTGCCAGCAGCCTCCGGACAGGGGGAATCGACGAGCAGTACTTC. The encoded protein is CASSLRTGGIDEQYF.

V and J are TRBV14 and TRBJ1-2; no definite D call. Germline V gene sequence: CDR1 SGHDN, CDR2 FVKESK. Trimming removed 0 bases at V and 0 bases at J, with 11 bases between. The CDR3 is 16 amino acids. DNA of the CDR3: TGTGCCAGCAGCCAAGATTACCGGGGATCTAACTATGGCTACACCTTC. The encoded protein is CASSQDYRGSNYGYTF.

This clone was recorded a few times. The chain is built from TRBV7-9 and TRBJ1-5; 7 bases match TRBD1. With V trimmed by 4 bases and J by 0 bases, 9 bases remained unmatched. The CDR3 has 17 residues. CDR1 and CDR2 (germline): SEHNR, FQNEAQ (reference sequence). The CDR3 sequence is CASSSQLTGDSNQPQHF. CDR3 sequence (DNA): TGTGCCAGCAGCTCTCAACTCACAGGGGATAGCAATCAGCCCCAGCATTTT.

CDR3 protein: CASRGTGGVTEAFF. CDR3 nucleotides: TGTGCCAGCAGAGGGACAGGGGGAGTAACTGAAGCTTTCTTT. The J gene is TRBJ1-1, the V gene TRBV2; 11 nucleotides line up with TRBD1. The V and J ends lost 6 bases and 5 bases, in that order; junction bases with no gene match: 5. CDR1 is SNHLY, CDR2 FYNNEI, per germline. The CDR3 is 14 residues long.

This clone has only a few counts. The DNA for the CDR3 is TGTGCCAGCAGCGTAAGTTCTGCTGAGCAGTTCTTC. Amino acid sequence: CASSVSSAEQFF. The chain uses TRBV9 and TRBJ2-1, with no clear D. CDR1 is SGDLS, CDR2 YYNGEE, per germline. V was shortened by 1 base and J by 9 bases, with 8 bases between the two germline ends. The CDR3 totals 12 residues.

The V gene is TRBV5-4, the J gene TRBJ2-5; 8 nucleotides agree with TRBD2. The length of the CDR3 is 15 residues. With 2 bases clipped from V and 4 bases from J, the junction kept 7 bases outside the gene matches. Germline V gene lookup returns CDR1 SGHNT and CDR2 YYREEE (reference sequence). The CDR3 DNA is TGTGCCAGCAGCTTTCCGGGACTAGACGTAGAGACCCAGTACTTC. Its protein is CASSFPGLDVETQYF.

The V call is TRBV27, the J call TRBJ1-1, with D maybe TRBD1 (6 bases). Trimming left V 3 bases short and J 5 bases short, with 13 bases between. CDR3 length: 14 amino acids. The germline CDR1 and CDR2 sequences are MNHEY and SMNVEV (reference sequence). The CDR3 loop is CASSFGGPRTEAFF. CDR3 coding DNA: TGTGCCAGCAGTTTTGGGGGGCCGAGGACTGAAGCTTTCTTT.

The chain couples TRBV28 to TRBJ1-2; tentative D call: TRBD1 (5 bases). This CDR3 is 13 amino acids long. Germline-derived CDR1 and CDR2 are MDHEN and SYDVKM. The V end was cut by 5 bases, the J end by 12 bases, with 19 bases between. The CDR3 nucleotides are TGTGCCAGCAGTCCCCCCAGACAGATAGGGGACACCTTC. This codes for CASSPPRQIGDTF.

The chain carries TRBV7-8 and TRBJ1-5; maybe TRBD1 (5 bases). The V and J ends lost 5 bases and 9 bases respectively, with 14 bases between them. CDR3 length equals 13 residues. CDR1 is SGHVS and CDR2 is FQNEAQ in the germline V gene. The CDR3 coding sequence is TGTGCCAGCAGCCAGGGACCGGTGTGGCCCCAGCATTTT. This gives the protein CASSQGPVWPQHF.

V gene TRBV11-2 combines with J gene TRBJ1-1; D not certain. CDR1 and CDR2 (germline): SGHAT, FQNNGV. V shed 3 bases and J shed 2 bases, with 7 bases lying between them. This CDR3 contains 13 residues. CDR3 in amino acids: CASSFWGNTEAFF. The CDR3 DNA reads TGTGCCAGCAGCTTTTGGGGTAACACTGAAGCTTTCTTT.

The chain joins TRBV7-8 to TRBJ2-1; 12 bases match TRBD2. The V gene's germline CDR1 is SGHVS and CDR2 FQNEAQ. V lost 2 bases, J lost 7 bases, and 9 bases stayed unmatched. There are 17 residues in the CDR3. DNA of the CDR3: TGTGCCAGCAGCTTACCTCAACTAGCGGGAGGATGGAATGAGCAGTTCTTC. It codes for CASSLPQLAGGWNEQFF.

The V call is TRBV10-3, the J call TRBJ2-7; D call uncertain. V lost 2 bases, J lost 1 base, and 9 bases lay in between. The CDR3 contains 14 residues. Germline V gives CDR1 ENHRY, CDR2 SYGVKD. Written as DNA, the CDR3 is TGTGCCATCAGTGAGCCCCACCTATCCTACGAGCAGTACTTC. Residues: CAISEPHLSYEQYF.

The V gene is TRBV7-3, the J gene TRBJ2-5; possible D gene TRBD1, 5 bases. Looked up from germline, CDR1 is SGHTA and CDR2 is FQGTGA. Trimming took off 0 bases at V and 13 bases at J, with 15 bases between the two ends. This CDR3 comprises 13 residues. The CDR3 nucleotides read TGTGCCAGCAGCTTAACTAAGTGGACACTATCGTACTTC. The encoded protein is CASSLTKWTLSYF.

This clone has a handful of counts. The chain carries TRBV5-4 and TRBJ1-6; TRBD1 is a possible D gene (6 bases). The CDR3 spans 15 residues. CDR1 is SGHNT and CDR2 is YYREEE in the germline V gene (reference sequence). V was pared by 4 bases and J by 10 bases, with 18 bases between. The CDR3 DNA is TGTGCCAGCAGCCCTCAAACAGGGAATGGCTCACCCCTCCACTTT. This gives the protein CASSPQTGNGSPLHF.